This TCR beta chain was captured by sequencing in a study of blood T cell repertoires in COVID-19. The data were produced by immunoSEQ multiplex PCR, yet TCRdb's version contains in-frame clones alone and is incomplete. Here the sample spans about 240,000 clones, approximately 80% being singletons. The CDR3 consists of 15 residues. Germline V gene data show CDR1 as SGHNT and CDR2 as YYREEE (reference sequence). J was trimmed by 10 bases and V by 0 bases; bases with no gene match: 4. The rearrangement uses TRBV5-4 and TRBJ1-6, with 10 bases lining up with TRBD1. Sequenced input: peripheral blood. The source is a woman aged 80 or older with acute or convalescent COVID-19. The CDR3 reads CASSLGGQGNSPLHF. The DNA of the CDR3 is TGTGCCAGCAGCTTGGGGGGACAGGGGAACTCACCCCTCCACTTT.